The 13 T cell receptor beta chains listed next were all sequenced from one sample in a study of T cells in Graves' hyperthyroidism and ophthalmopathy. Amplification of TCR beta CDR3 regions was performed using RNA transcripts as template. A first-round RT-PCR of the TCR CDR3 used the HTBI primer set. TCRdb independently ran MiXCR on the multiplex PCR reads; one entry per CDR3 protein. Among roughly 380,000 distinct CDR3 sequences listed, more than 11% were seen once. The sequenced sample consisted of blood. These receptors were taken from an older woman with Graves' hyperthyroidism.

This clonotype came up a few times. This chain uses TRBV4-1 with TRBJ2-7, with 9 nucleotides matching TRBD2. Losses at the gene ends were 1 base for V and 6 bases for J; bases not matched to a gene: 16. The length of the CDR3 is 18 residues. Germline V gene data show CDR1 as MGHRA and CDR2 as YSYEKL. DNA of the CDR3: TGCGCCAGCAGCCAAGGGATAATAACTGGCGGGAGGGGTAGCGAGCAGTACTTC. Translating gives CASSQGIITGGRGSEQYF.

The chain employs TRBV12-3 or TRBV12-4 and TRBJ1-4; D is possibly TRBD1 (5 bases). Trimming took off 5 bases at V and 11 bases at J, with 9 bases between the two ends. The CDR3 contains 11 residues. The CDR3 sequence: CASSLEGKLFF. CDR3 DNA: TGTGCCAGCAGTCTTGAGGGGAAACTGTTTTTT.

This clonotype was picked up many times. The chain links TRBV12-3 or TRBV12-4 to TRBJ1-2; tentatively, D is TRBD1 (5 bases). Trimming pared 5 bases from V and 8 bases from J, leaving 21 bases between. CDR3 size: 15 residues. The CDR3 sequence is CASSGGGYVFSGYTF. The CDR3 nucleotides read TGTGCCAGCAGTGGGGGAGGCTACGTCTTTTCGGGCTACACCTTC.

V and J are TRBV7-9 and TRBJ1-2, with 9 bases lining up with TRBD1. Germline lookup yields CDR1 SEHNR and CDR2 FQNEAQ (reference sequence). The CDR3 has 12 residues. The J segment lost 8 bases and the V segment lost 5 bases, leaving 3 bases of the junction unmatched. The CDR3 sequence is CASSRGTGGYTF. The CDR3 coding sequence is TGTGCCAGCAGCAGAGGGACAGGGGGCTACACCTTC.

The rearrangement joins TRBV3-1 to TRBJ2-6, with D unresolved. CDR1 and CDR2 from the germline V gene are LGHDT and YNNKEL (reference sequence). V lost 0 bases, J lost 0 bases, and 18 bases lay in between. The CDR3 runs to 20 residues. CDR3 protein: CASSQDPFYREISGANVLTF. In DNA form, the CDR3 reads TGTGCCAGCAGCCAAGATCCCTTTTACCGAGAGATCTCTGGGGCCAACGTCCTGACTTTC. Together with reference TRBV3-1 and TRBJ2-6, the CDR3 gives the full variable domain: DTAVSQTPKYLVTQMGNDKSIKCEQNLGHDTMYWYKQDSKKFLKIMFSYNNKELIINETVPNRFSPKSPDKAHLNLHINSLELGDSAVYFCASSQDPFYREISGANVLTFGAGSRLTVL.

This clonotype came up many times. The chain links TRBV6-2 or TRBV6-3 to TRBJ2-1, with TRBD2 matching 8 bases. Germline V gives CDR1 MNHEY, CDR2 SVGEGT. With 2 bases clipped from V and 0 bases from J, the junction kept 9 bases outside the gene matches. The CDR3 covers 18 residues. Written as DNA, the CDR3 is TGTGCCAGCAGTTACGGGGTGATCAGCGGGAGCTCCTACAATGAGCAGTTCTTC. Its translation is CASSYGVISGSSYNEQFF.

This clonotype has a count of ten or more. The J gene is TRBJ1-6, the V gene TRBV7-9; TRBD1 matches 10 bases. The CDR3 runs to 15 residues. The V segment lost 0 bases and the J segment 7 bases; nucleotides outside the gene matches: 0. Per the germline V gene, CDR1 is SEHNR and CDR2 is FQNEAQ (reference sequence). CDR3 sequence: CASSLAGQGNSPLHF. Written as DNA, the CDR3 is TGTGCCAGCAGCTTAGCGGGACAGGGGAATTCACCCCTCCACTTT.

There are many counts of this clonotype. This chain links TRBV18 with TRBJ2-7; 13 bases map to TRBD2. CDR3 length equals 14 residues. Germline loops: CDR1 KGHSH, CDR2 LQKENI. The V segment lost 3 bases and the J segment 5 bases; nucleotides outside the gene matches: 1. CDR3 amino acids: CASSPGLAGDEQYF. The CDR3 DNA reads TGTGCCAGCTCACCCGGACTAGCGGGAGACGAGCAGTACTTC.

The rearrangement joins TRBV7-9 to TRBJ1-2; 7 bases agree with TRBD1. This CDR3 contains 13 residues. V trimming: 6 bases; J trimming: 4 bases; junction bases outside the gene matches: 5. Germline values: CDR1 SEHNR, CDR2 FQNEAQ (reference sequence). This chain's CDR3 is CASRQTGAYGYTF. For the CDR3, the DNA is TGTGCCAGCAGGCAAACAGGGGCCTATGGCTACACCTTC.

This clonotype came up many times. This chain connects TRBV5-6 to TRBJ1-2; D call uncertain. The CDR3 totals 13 residues. CDR1 is SGHDT and CDR2 is YYEEEE in the germline V gene. Trimming stripped 6 bases from V and 4 bases from J, with 13 bases between. CDR3 residues: CASTERGSYGYTF. The CDR3 nucleotides are TGTGCCAGCACCGAAAGAGGGAGCTATGGCTACACCTTC.

This clonotype was recorded at least ten times. The CDR3 here is CSVRSAGSYEQYF. CDR3 nucleotide sequence: TGCAGCGTCCGATCCGCGGGGTCCTACGAGCAGTACTTC. The chain recombines TRBV29-1 with TRBJ2-7, with D perhaps TRBD2 (6 bases). CDR1 is SQVTM, CDR2 ANQGSEA, per germline. The CDR3 runs 13 residues. V lost 6 bases and J lost 1, with 13 bases in between.

This rearrangement joins TRBV6-1 to TRBJ1-2; weak D call: TRBD1 (5 bases). The CDR3 is 13 residues long. The germline V gene has CDR1 MNHNS and CDR2 SASEGT. The V and J ends lost 5 bases and 6 bases respectively, with 13 bases between them. The CDR3 DNA reads as TGTGCCAGCAGTCTCCTGGGGGGTGATGGCTACACCTTC. Its protein product is CASSLLGGDGYTF.

This clonotype was recorded many times. The rearrangement links TRBV20-1 to TRBJ2-7, with TRBD1 matching 9 bases. The CDR3 totals 15 residues. Germline CDR1 and CDR2: DFQATT and SNEGSKA (reference sequence). With V trimmed by 0 bases and J by 2 bases, 5 bases remained unmatched. The CDR3 nucleotides are TGCAGTGCTAGAGACCCGACAGGGGGACCCTACGAGCAGTACTTC. As protein: CSARDPTGGPYEQYF.